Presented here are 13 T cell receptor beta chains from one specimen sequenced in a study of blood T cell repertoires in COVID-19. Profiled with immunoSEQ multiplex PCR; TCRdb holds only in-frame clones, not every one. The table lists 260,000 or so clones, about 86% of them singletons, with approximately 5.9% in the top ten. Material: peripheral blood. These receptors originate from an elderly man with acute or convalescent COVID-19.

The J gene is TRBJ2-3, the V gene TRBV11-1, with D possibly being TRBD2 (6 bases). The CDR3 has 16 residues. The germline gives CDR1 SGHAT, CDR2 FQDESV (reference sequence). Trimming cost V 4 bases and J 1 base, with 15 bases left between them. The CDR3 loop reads CASSWREAGGTDTQYF. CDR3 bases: TGTGCCAGCAGCTGGAGGGAGGCAGGAGGCACAGATACGCAGTATTTT.

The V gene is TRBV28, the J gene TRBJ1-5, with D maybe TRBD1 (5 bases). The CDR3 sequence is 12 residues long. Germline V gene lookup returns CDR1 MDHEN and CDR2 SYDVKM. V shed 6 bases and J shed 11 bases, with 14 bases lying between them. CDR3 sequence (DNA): TGTGCCAGCAGCTCGCAGGGTACAGCCCAGCATTTT. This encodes CASSSQGTAQHF.

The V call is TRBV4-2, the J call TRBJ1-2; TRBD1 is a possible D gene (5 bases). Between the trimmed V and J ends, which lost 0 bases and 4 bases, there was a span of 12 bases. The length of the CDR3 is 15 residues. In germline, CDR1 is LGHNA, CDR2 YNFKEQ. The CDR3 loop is CASSQDISGVYGYTF. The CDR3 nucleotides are TGTGCCAGCAGCCAAGATATATCGGGGGTCTATGGCTACACCTTC.

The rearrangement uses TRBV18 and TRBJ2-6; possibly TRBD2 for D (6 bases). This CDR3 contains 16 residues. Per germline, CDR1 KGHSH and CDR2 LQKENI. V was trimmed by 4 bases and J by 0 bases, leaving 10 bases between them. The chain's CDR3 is CASSLPGSSGANVLTF. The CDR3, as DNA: TGTGCCAGCTCACTACCCGGGAGCTCTGGGGCCAACGTCCTGACTTTC.

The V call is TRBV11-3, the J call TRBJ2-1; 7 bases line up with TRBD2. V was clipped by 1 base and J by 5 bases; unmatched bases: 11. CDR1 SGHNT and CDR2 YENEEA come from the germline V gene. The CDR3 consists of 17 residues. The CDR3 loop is CASSLGAWRETHNEQFF. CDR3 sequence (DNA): TGTGCCAGCAGCTTAGGGGCATGGCGGGAGACACACAATGAGCAGTTCTTC.

CDR3 protein: CASSQVGSRRFF. In DNA form, the CDR3 reads TGTGCCAGCAGCCAAGTGGGCTCAAGGCGGTTCTTC. This chain connects TRBV3-1 (or the pseudogene TRBV3-2) to TRBJ2-1; D remains ambiguous. Trimming cost V 1 base and J 15 bases, with 13 bases left between them. The CDR3 contains 12 residues. Looked up from germline, CDR1 is LGHDT and CDR2 is YNNKEL (reference sequence).

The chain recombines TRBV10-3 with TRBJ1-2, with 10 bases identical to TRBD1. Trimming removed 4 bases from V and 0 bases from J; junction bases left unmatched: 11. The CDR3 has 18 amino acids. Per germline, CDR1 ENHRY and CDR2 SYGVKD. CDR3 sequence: CAISATGTGAITNYGYTF. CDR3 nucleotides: TGTGCCATCAGTGCCACCGGGACAGGGGCCATCACTAACTATGGCTACACCTTC.

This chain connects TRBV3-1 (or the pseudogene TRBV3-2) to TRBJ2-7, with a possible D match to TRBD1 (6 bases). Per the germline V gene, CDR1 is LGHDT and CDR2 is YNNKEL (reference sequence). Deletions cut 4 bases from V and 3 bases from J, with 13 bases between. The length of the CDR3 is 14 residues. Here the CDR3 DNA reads TGTGCCAGCAGCCTATTTGGGACAAGCTACGAGCAGTACTTC. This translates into CASSLFGTSYEQYF.

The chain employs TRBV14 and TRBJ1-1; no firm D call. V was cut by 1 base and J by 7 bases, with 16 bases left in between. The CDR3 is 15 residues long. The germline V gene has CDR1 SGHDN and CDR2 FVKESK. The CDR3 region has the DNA TGTGCCAGCAGCCAAGGGCTGAGGAGGGCAAGTGAAGCTTTCTTT. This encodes CASSQGLRRASEAFF.

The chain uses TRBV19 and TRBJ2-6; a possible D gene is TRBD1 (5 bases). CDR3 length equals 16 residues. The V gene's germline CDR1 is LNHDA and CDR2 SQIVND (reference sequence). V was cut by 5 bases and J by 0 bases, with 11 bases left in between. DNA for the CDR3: TGTGCCAGTAGTGTCAGACAGAGCTCTGGGGCCAACGTCCTGACTTTC. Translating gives CASSVRQSSGANVLTF.

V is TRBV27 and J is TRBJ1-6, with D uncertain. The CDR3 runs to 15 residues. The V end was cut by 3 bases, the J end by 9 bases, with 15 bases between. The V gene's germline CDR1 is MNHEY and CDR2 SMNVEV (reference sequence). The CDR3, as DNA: TGTGCCAGCAGTTTGACAACAAACATGGGTTCACCCCTCCACTTT. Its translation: CASSLTTNMGSPLHF.

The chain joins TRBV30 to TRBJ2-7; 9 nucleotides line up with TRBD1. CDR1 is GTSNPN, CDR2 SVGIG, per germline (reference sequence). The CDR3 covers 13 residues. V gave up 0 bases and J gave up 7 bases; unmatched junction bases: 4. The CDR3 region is CAWSVQTGGEQYF. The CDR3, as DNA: TGTGCCTGGAGTGTACAGACAGGGGGGGAGCAGTACTTC.

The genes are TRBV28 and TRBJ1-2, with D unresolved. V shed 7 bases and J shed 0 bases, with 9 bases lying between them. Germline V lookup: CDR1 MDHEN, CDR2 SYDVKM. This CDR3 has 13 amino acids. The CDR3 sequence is CASMTYANYGYTF. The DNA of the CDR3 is TGTGCCAGCATGACATACGCTAACTATGGCTACACCTTC.